This T cell receptor (beta chain) was found in a study of T-cell reconstitution after alpha-beta-depleted transplantation in children. This sample's TCRbeta library carried unique molecular identifier barcodes. Each CDR3 protein is one row after TCRdb ran MiXCR on the PCR reads. Here the sample spans around 600,000 distinct CDR3 sequences, 20% to 25% being singletons. General observations from the study: Newly produced T cells mostly provided counts and TCRbeta diversity after one year, as hyperexpanded clones declined. Expanded graft clones numbering several hundred reportedly gave rise to alpha-beta T cells about two months after transplant.

Notes on this clonotype: Its antigen is undetermined.

CDR1 is DFQATT and CDR2 is SNEGSKA in the germline V gene (reference sequence). The CDR3 is 15 amino acids. V was pared by 6 bases and J by 7 bases, with 17 bases of the junction left unmatched. V gene TRBV20-1 combines with J gene TRBJ2-7; 8 positions match TRBD2. Sample: PBMCs, mostly from graft donor cells, taken 360 days after TCRalphabeta/CD19-depleted stem cell transplant. This TCR derives from a boy younger than two who had a stem cell transplant for acute myeloid leukemia, so the T cells may come from the graft donor. CDR3 loop: CSAGTRAGAGGEQYF. The CDR3 DNA reads as TGCAGTGCCGGGACTAGAGCGGGAGCCGGAGGGGAGCAGTACTTC.